The 5 T cell receptor beta chains below were found in one sample sequenced in a study of vaccination and CD4 T cells after COVID-19. Oncomine TCR Beta short-read sequencing was applied to DNA from cultured CD4+ T cells. Each CDR3 protein gets one entry after TCRdb re-called the PCR reads with MiXCR. Among around 4,000 distinct CDR3 sequences listed, 15% to 20% were seen once. Their specific antigens are unknown. Sample treatment: roughly ten-day PBMC culture with coronavirus spike peptide pools or control peptides (ViraFEST assay). Material: CD4+ T cells from blood, cultured in vitro. Receptor source: a human donor who had recovered from COVID-19.

The J gene is TRBJ2-7, the V gene TRBV6-1; no reliable D call. CDR1 and CDR2 from the germline V gene are MNHNS and SASEGT. There are 14 residues in the CDR3. V was clipped by 5 bases and J by 3 bases, with 14 bases between them. The CDR3 bases are TGTGCCAGCAGTCCCCCGGGTCTGGACTACGAGCAGTACTTC. Translating it yields CASSPPGLDYEQYF.

The chain couples TRBV7-9 to TRBJ2-3; the D gene is possibly TRBD1 (7 bases). This CDR3 is built from 17 residues. CDR1 is SEHNR, CDR2 FQNEAQ, per germline (reference sequence). Trimming took off 5 bases at V and 4 bases at J, with 22 bases between the two ends. The CDR3 bases are TGTGCCAGCAGCCTCGGACGACAGGGTCGGGGGTCAGATACGCAGTATTTT. Its protein is CASSLGRQGRGSDTQYF.

This rearrangement joins TRBV12-5 to TRBJ1-1; TRBD1 agrees at 7 bases. Germline values: CDR1 LGHNT, CDR2 FRNRAP. The CDR3 spans 14 residues. V was pared by 6 bases and J by 7 bases, with 11 bases of the junction left unmatched. The CDR3 loop reads CASGTGGGWVEAFF. As DNA, the CDR3 is TGTGCTAGTGGAACCGGAGGGGGCTGGGTTGAAGCTTTCTTT. The entire variable domain, with the rest obtained from reference TRBV12-5 and TRBJ1-1, is as follows: DARVTQTPRHKVTEMGQEVTMRCQPILGHNTVFWYRQTMMQGLELLAYFRNRAPLDDSGMPKDRFSAEMPDATLATLKIQPSEPRDSAVYFCASGTGGGWVEAFFGQGTRLTVV.

This clonotype was counted only a few times. The chain has TRBV6-2 or TRBV6-3 and TRBJ1-3; 7 positions agree with TRBD1. CDR3 length equals 15 residues. From germline, CDR1 is MNHEY and CDR2 SVGEGT. The trim removed 4 bases at V and 2 bases at J, leaving 5 bases unmatched. CDR3 sequence (DNA): TGTGCCAGCAGTTTCACGACAGGGCCTGGAAACACCATATATTTT. It yields the protein CASSFTTGPGNTIYF.

The gene calls are TRBV14 and TRBJ2-3; D not certain. The germline CDR1 and CDR2 sequences are SGHDN and FVKESK. This CDR3 spans 11 amino acids. Trimming removed 4 bases from V and 5 bases from J, with 4 bases in between. The CDR3 loop is CASSPGDTQYF. In nucleotides, the CDR3 is TGTGCCAGCAGCCCCGGAGATACGCAGTATTTT.